These T cell receptor beta chains were read from a single sample in a study of CD8+ T cells in alopecia areata. Data came from immunoSEQ multiplex PCR; TCRdb stores just in-frame clones and leaves some out. The table records some 180,000 clones, around 49% of them present only once. Sequencing used CD8+ T cells sorted from blood, obtained around week 54, from a patient treated with tofacitinib. Receptors were obtained from a human donor with alopecia areata. CDR3s include the opening cysteine and the closing phenylalanine or tryptophan. The D gene is left open where the match is weak. Only some rows state a clone size, as once, few, many or a class for expanded clones.

v_gene	j_gene	abundance	d_gene	CDR3nt	CDR3aa
TRBV19	TRBJ1-1	few	TRBD1	TGTGCCAGTAGTTTACACCACAGGGGATGGGCTGAAGCTTTCTTT	CASSLHHRGWAEAFF
TRBV4-1	TRBJ2-1	few	TRBD1	TGCGCCAGCAGCCAAGAGTGGGACAGGGGATTCTATGAGCAGTTCTTC	CASSQEWDRGFYEQFF
TRBV27	TRBJ2-5	NA	NA	TGTGCCAGCAGTTCGGAACAGGGGAGGCGAGAGACCCAGTACTTC	CASSSEQGRRETQYF
TRBV7-9	TRBJ2-3	NA	TRBD1	TGTGCCAGCAGCTACGACAGGGCGATGCAGTATTTT	CASSYDRAMQYF
TRBV14	TRBJ2-6	NA	NA	TGTGCCAGCAGCCAAGACCGGGACTTCCCCCTCTCTGGGGCCAACGTCCTGACTTTC	CASSQDRDFPLSGANVLTF
TRBV7-9	TRBJ2-1	NA	TRBD2	TGTGCCAGCAGCCCCCGGGGTAGAGCGGGGGGGCCAGATGAGCAGTTCTTC	CASSPRGRAGGPDEQFF
TRBV18	TRBJ1-6	few	TRBD1	TGTGCCAGCTCACCGGCGGACAGGAGTTCACCCCTCCACTTT	CASSPADRSSPLHF
TRBV5-5	TRBJ2-3	NA	TRBD2	TGTGCCAGCAGATTTGGTGCGGGGGGCCAGGGAGGCACAGATACGCAGTATTTT	CASRFGAGGQGGTDTQYF
TRBV30	TRBJ1-1	NA	TRBD1	TGTGCCTGGAGATGGACAGGGGAAGTGAACACTGAAGCTTTCTTT	CAWRWTGEVNTEAFF
TRBV4-2	TRBJ2-7	few	TRBD1	TGTGCCAGCAGCCAACTAGGGACAGCCTACGAGCAGTACTTC	CASSQLGTAYEQYF
TRBV13	TRBJ2-7	NA	NA	TGTGCCAGCAGCATTAGCCACAACGAGCAGTACTTC	CASSISHNEQYF
TRBV1	TRBJ2-2	NA	NA	TGCACCAGCAGCCAAGATTATAGGCTCGAGGACACCGGGGAGCTGTTTTTT	CTSSQDYRLEDTGELFF
TRBV30	TRBJ1-5	few	NA	TGTGCCTGGTCCTCCCGGGGGGGTCGGCAGCCCCAGCATTTT	CAWSSRGGRQPQHF
TRBV5-1	TRBJ2-7	NA	NA	TGCGCCAGCAGCGATGGACAGACCTACGAGCAGTACTTC	CASSDGQTYEQYF